The 26 T cell receptor beta chains below were found in one sample sequenced in a study of shared clonotypes between healthy human individuals. Here immunoSEQ multiplex PCR was the method, and the copy in TCRdb shows in-frame clones only, minus some. The sample includes some 2.3 million clones, 85% to 95% of them seen just once. The sample was naive CD4+ T cells from PBMCs. Indicated subset: CD45RA+ positively selected. All receptors come from a man between 18 and 35 years old in good health. Some clones in this sample may be carry-over from other donors' samples.

V usage is TRBV28 and J usage is TRBJ2-1; D tentatively reads TRBD1 or TRBD2 (5 bases each). Trimming shortened V by 2 bases and J by 15 bases, and 17 bases separated the two germline ends. Germline values: CDR1 MDHEN, CDR2 SYDVKM. The CDR3 runs to 13 residues. CDR3 residues: CASSLHQGGGPFF. CDR3 nucleotide sequence: TGTGCCAGCAGTTTACACCAGGGTGGAGGACCGTTCTTC. The full variable domain, with the rest looked up from reference TRBV28 and TRBJ2-1, is DVKVTQSSRYLVKRTGEKVFLECVQDMDHENMFWYRQDPGLGLRLIYFSYDVKMKEKGDIPEGYSVSREKKERFSLILESASTNQTSMYLCASSLHQGGGPFFGPGTRLTVL.

The chain is built from TRBV11-2 and TRBJ2-7; 11 positions agree with TRBD2. There are 16 residues in the CDR3. Trimming cost V 6 bases and J 1 base; bases outside gene matches: 8. Per germline, CDR1 SGHAT and CDR2 FQNNGV. CDR3 amino acids: CASRLIAGGPSYEQYF. The DNA for the CDR3 is TGTGCCAGCAGACTTATAGCGGGAGGGCCGTCCTACGAGCAGTACTTC.

In its sample, this clone was seen a few times. The chain combines TRBV11-3 with TRBJ1-1; D is perhaps TRBD1 (5 bases). CDR3 size: 14 residues. Germline V gene sequence: CDR1 SGHNT, CDR2 YENEEA. Trimming took off 7 bases at V and 0 bases at J, with 12 bases between the two ends. CDR3 region: CASTTGRVNTEAFF. The CDR3 bases are TGTGCCAGCACGACGGGCAGGGTGAACACTGAAGCTTTCTTT.

The chain couples TRBV28 to TRBJ1-1; D uncertain. The CDR3 runs 15 residues. The V and J ends lost 6 bases and 5 bases respectively, with 19 bases between them. Per germline, CDR1 MDHEN and CDR2 SYDVKM. The CDR3 region is CASSPPGGEWTEAFF. As DNA, the CDR3 is TGTGCCAGCAGCCCACCTGGTGGGGAATGGACTGAAGCTTTCTTT.

This clone was observed a single time. CDR3 sequence reads: CASSDSTGGGQPQHF. CDR3 nucleotides: TGTGCCAGCAGTGACTCCACAGGGGGCGGCCAGCCCCAGCATTTT. The V and J genes are TRBV6-4 and TRBJ1-5; TRBD1 matches at 9 bases. The germline gives CDR1 MRHNA, CDR2 SNTAGT. CDR3 length equals 15 residues. The junction had 4 bases not matched to a gene; V was cut back by 0 bases and J by 7 bases.

The chain uses TRBV18 and TRBJ2-7; TRBD2 might be the D (5 bases). This CDR3 spans 13 amino acids. The germline gives CDR1 KGHSH, CDR2 LQKENI. Trimming shortened V by 3 bases and J by 5 bases, and 11 bases separated the two germline ends. The CDR3 sequence is CASSPSVEDEQYF. For the CDR3, the DNA is TGTGCCAGCTCACCGTCCGTGGAGGACGAGCAGTACTTC.

This chain uses TRBV4-1 with TRBJ1-2; 7 nucleotides line up with TRBD1. The germline V gene encodes CDR1 MGHRA and CDR2 YSYEKL. The CDR3 totals 17 residues. Trimming removed 0 bases from V and 4 bases from J; junction bases left unmatched: 11. The CDR3 sequence: CASSQESPQDRFYGYTF. The CDR3 DNA reads as TGCGCCAGCAGCCAAGAGTCCCCCCAGGACAGGTTCTATGGCTACACCTTC.

The chain combines TRBV11-2 with TRBJ2-3; 8 nucleotides line up with TRBD2. This CDR3 comprises 18 residues. The germline V gene has CDR1 SGHAT and CDR2 FQNNGV. J gave up 0 bases and V 5 bases, and 13 bases lay outside the gene matches. The CDR3 here is CASSPGVAGTSSTDTQYF. The CDR3 nucleotides read TGTGCCAGCAGCCCTGGAGTAGCGGGAACGAGTAGCACAGATACGCAGTATTTT.

The table lists this clone with a few counts. This chain uses TRBV19 with TRBJ1-5; D unclear. This CDR3 has 16 residues. The V end was cut by 3 bases, the J end by 0 bases, with 12 bases between. The germline CDR1 and CDR2 sequences are LNHDA and SQIVND (reference sequence). CDR3 sequence reads: CASSIPRRYSNQPQHF. CDR3 nucleotide sequence: TGTGCCAGTAGTATCCCCAGACGGTATAGCAATCAGCCCCAGCATTTT.

The V and J genes are TRBV9 and TRBJ2-7; 9 nucleotides agree with TRBD2. V gave up 4 bases and J gave up 2 bases; unmatched junction bases: 7. CDR1 SGDLS and CDR2 YYNGEE come from the germline V gene. The CDR3 is 15 amino acids. CDR3 loop: CASSRLAGNTYEQYF. The CDR3, as DNA: TGTGCCAGCAGCCGCCTAGCGGGAAACACCTACGAGCAGTACTTC.

The chain combines TRBV30 with TRBJ1-1, with D perhaps matching TRBD1 (5 bases). Germline loops: CDR1 GTSNPN, CDR2 SVGIG (reference sequence). V lost 1 base and J 7 bases, leaving 19 bases between the germline ends. This CDR3 contains 15 residues. The CDR3, as DNA: TGTGCCTGGAGTGAAACAGCTTTTAGGGGAGGTGAAGCTTTCTTT. Protein sequence: CAWSETAFRGGEAFF.

CDR3 coding DNA: TGTGCCAGCAGTGAAGCTGAAAGGGGCCCTGAAAAACTGTTTTTT. Its translation is CASSEAERGPEKLFF. The chain links TRBV2 to TRBJ1-4, with D perhaps TRBD1 (5 bases). Trimming left V 0 bases short and J 7 bases short, with 12 bases between. Germline CDR1 is SNHLY and CDR2 is FYNNEI. This CDR3 is 15 amino acids long.

The chain carries TRBV11-2 and TRBJ1-2; tentative D call: TRBD1 (6 bases). Germline V gene data show CDR1 as SGHAT and CDR2 as FQNNGV. The V gene lost 4 bases and the J gene lost 8 bases, with 17 bases spanning the gap. This CDR3 is built from 14 residues. CDR3 amino acids: CASSSLRDNQGYTF. CDR3 sequence (DNA): TGTGCCAGCAGCTCACTCCGGGACAATCAAGGCTACACCTTC.

This rearrangement joins TRBV27 to TRBJ2-4, with D uncertain. Germline values: CDR1 MNHEY, CDR2 SMNVEV (reference sequence). This CDR3 contains 15 residues. Between the trimmed V and J ends, which lost 3 bases and 1 base, there was a span of 10 bases. The CDR3 nucleotides are TGTGCCAGCAGTTTCGCCCCCGCTGCCAAAAACATTCAGTACTTC. Protein sequence: CASSFAPAAKNIQYF.

This clone was observed once. This chain links TRBV25-1 with TRBJ2-1; 9 nucleotides agree with TRBD2. The CDR3 totals 15 residues. Germline trimming cut 2 bases from V and 10 bases from J; bases unmatched to any gene: 9. Per the germline V gene, CDR1 is MGHDK and CDR2 is SYGVNS. CDR3 loop: CASSELAGSPGEQFF. The DNA of the CDR3 is TGTGCCAGCAGTGAACTAGCGGGATCACCGGGGGAGCAGTTCTTC.

Comments on this clone: Other DNA sequences within the sample encode an identical CDR3. The gene calls are TRBV18 and TRBJ1-3; maybe TRBD1 (5 bases). This CDR3 comprises 15 residues. The germline V and J ends were trimmed by 0 bases and 1 base, with 7 bases remaining between them. Germline lookup yields CDR1 KGHSH and CDR2 LQKENI. The CDR3 loop reads CASSPPGGSGNTIYF. CDR3 coding DNA: TGTGCCAGCTCACCACCGGGGGGGTCTGGAAACACCATATATTTT.

V is TRBV11-2 and J is TRBJ1-1, with D perhaps TRBD1 (6 bases). The CDR3 consists of 15 residues. The V gene lost 5 bases and the J gene lost 1 base, with 14 bases spanning the gap. CDR1 SGHAT and CDR2 FQNNGV come from the germline V gene. CDR3 residues: CASSPRGARNTEAFF. The CDR3 bases are TGTGCCAGCAGCCCAAGGGGGGCTAGGAACACTGAAGCTTTCTTT.

This clone is a singleton in its sample. Other DNA sequences in the same sample also yield this CDR3. The rearrangement joins TRBV5-4 to TRBJ1-2; 12 nucleotides match TRBD1. This CDR3 has 14 residues. The J segment lost 4 bases and the V segment lost 4 bases, leaving 2 bases of the junction unmatched. CDR1 is SGHNT and CDR2 is YYREEE in the germline V gene (reference sequence). The CDR3 is CASSTGQGAYGYTF. CDR3 sequence (DNA): TGTGCCAGCAGCACGGGACAGGGGGCCTATGGCTACACCTTC. Complete variable domain (other parts from reference TRBV5-4 and TRBJ1-2): ETGVTQSPTHLIKTRGQQVTLRCSSQSGHNTVSWYQQALGQGPQFIFQYYREEENGRGNFPPRFSGLQFPNYSSELNVNALELDDSALYLCASSTGQGAYGYTFGSGTRLTVV.

The chain links TRBV10-3 to TRBJ2-1, with D uncertain. The germline V and J ends were trimmed by 6 bases and 8 bases, with 8 bases remaining between them. CDR1 and CDR2 from the germline V gene are ENHRY and SYGVKD. This CDR3 spans 11 amino acids. Here the CDR3 reads CAIRLNDEQFF. CDR3 coding DNA: TGTGCCATCAGATTAAATGATGAGCAGTTCTTC.

This chain links TRBV28 with TRBJ1-5; D remains unclear. The ends were cut back, 6 bases at V and 2 bases at J, with 11 bases in the middle. The CDR3 sequence is 14 residues long. Germline loops: CDR1 MDHEN, CDR2 SYDVKM. The DNA of the CDR3 is TGTGCCAGCAGCGACCCTGGGGGCAATCAGCCCCAGCATTTT. Its protein is CASSDPGGNQPQHF. The complete variable domain, with remaining parts taken from reference TRBV28 and TRBJ1-5, reads DVKVTQSSRYLVKRTGEKVFLECVQDMDHENMFWYRQDPGLGLRLIYFSYDVKMKEKGDIPEGYSVSREKKERFSLILESASTNQTSMYLCASSDPGGNQPQHFGDGTRLSIL.

This chain links TRBV7-2 with TRBJ2-1; unclear D gene. The ends were cut back, 1 base at V and 0 bases at J, with 13 bases in the middle. The CDR3 covers 17 residues. Germline values: CDR1 SGHTA, CDR2 FQGNSA. The CDR3: CASSLGPARGSYNEQFF. The CDR3 nucleotides read TGTGCCAGCAGCTTAGGTCCCGCTCGCGGCTCCTACAATGAGCAGTTCTTC.

The rearrangement links TRBV30 to TRBJ1-2; 7 nucleotides align to TRBD1. CDR1 and CDR2 from the germline V gene are GTSNPN and SVGIG (reference sequence). CDR3 length equals 16 residues. V gave up 3 bases and J gave up 6 bases; unmatched junction bases: 16. The CDR3: CAWSAAIRGDKNGYTF. DNA for the CDR3: TGTGCCTGGAGCGCCGCCATCAGGGGGGATAAGAATGGCTACACCTTC.

This sequence joins TRBV5-1 and TRBJ1-2; D perhaps matches TRBD1 (6 bases). This CDR3 region has 13 residues. Germline lookup yields CDR1 SGHRS and CDR2 YFSETQ. V was shortened by 4 bases and J by 4 bases, with 11 bases between the two germline ends. The CDR3 nucleotides are TGCGCCAGCAGCAGACAGGAGACCTATGGCTACACCTTC. It encodes CASSRQETYGYTF.

This clone has a handful of counts. The CDR3 nucleotides are TGTGCCAGCAGCCCGACAGGGGGGAATGAAAAACTGTTTTTT. As protein: CASSPTGGNEKLFF. V gene TRBV7-9 combines with J gene TRBJ1-4; 9 nucleotides match TRBD1. This CDR3 has 14 amino acids. The germline V gene encodes CDR1 SEHNR and CDR2 FQNEAQ (reference sequence). The trim removed 5 bases at V and 5 bases at J, leaving 3 bases unmatched.

The V gene is TRBV6-5, the J gene TRBJ2-7; the match to TRBD2 covers 7 bases. From germline, CDR1 is MNHEY and CDR2 SVGAGI. V trimming: 5 bases; J trimming: 3 bases; junction bases outside the gene matches: 7. The CDR3 is made up of 14 amino acids. CDR3 in amino acids: CASSPASGHYEQYF. The CDR3 nucleotides read TGTGCCAGCAGTCCAGCTAGCGGTCACTACGAGCAGTACTTC.

The V gene is TRBV7-3, the J gene TRBJ2-5, with D perhaps matching TRBD2 (5 bases). The CDR3 is 13 residues long. The V gene's germline CDR1 is SGHTA and CDR2 FQGTGA. V lost 8 bases, J lost 6 bases, and 16 bases lay in between. In DNA, the CDR3 is TGTGCCAGCTCCTCGGGGAGCTGGCAGACCCAGTACTTC. It yields the protein CASSSGSWQTQYF.